One and the same sample provided the 20 T cell receptor beta chains below, sequenced in a study of shared clonotypes between healthy human individuals. The protocol was immunoSEQ multiplex PCR, while the TCRdb copy is restricted to in-frame clones and leaves out a portion. The data show 650,000 to 750,000 clones, about two thirds seen once. The sample comprised memory CD4+ T cells sorted from blood. Subset defined: CD45RA-negative fraction. The receptors come from a woman in her 30s in good health.

The V call is TRBV7-2, the J call TRBJ2-1; 12 bases map to TRBD2. V was clipped by 1 base and J by 6 bases; unmatched bases: 7. This CDR3 comprises 17 residues. Looked up from germline, CDR1 is SGHTA and CDR2 is FQGNSA. CDR3 sequence: CASSLEPGLAGFNEQFF. DNA of the CDR3: TGTGCCAGCAGCTTAGAGCCGGGACTAGCGGGTTTCAATGAGCAGTTCTTC.

This clone was seen only once. The genes are TRBV7-3 and TRBJ2-1; 8 bases are shared with TRBD2. The trim removed 5 bases at V and 2 bases at J, leaving 11 bases unmatched. The CDR3 covers 17 residues. Per the germline V gene, CDR1 is SGHTA and CDR2 is FQGTGA. DNA of the CDR3: TGTGCCAGCAGCCTCCAGGGAGCGGGAGCCCCCTACAATGAGCAGTTCTTC. Its translation: CASSLQGAGAPYNEQFF.

This clone came up many times. The CDR3 reads CASSSGTGVLDEQFF. CDR3 coding DNA: TGTGCCAGCAGCTCCGGGACAGGGGTCTTGGATGAGCAGTTCTTC. This rearrangement joins TRBV11-2 to TRBJ2-1, with 10 bases matching TRBD1. There are 15 residues in the CDR3. The trim removed 4 bases at V and 8 bases at J, leaving 8 bases unmatched. The germline gives CDR1 SGHAT, CDR2 FQNNGV.

This clone was seen a handful of times. This chain joins TRBV11-2 and TRBJ1-5, with D tentatively TRBD1 (5 bases). Trimming pared 6 bases from V and 9 bases from J, leaving 18 bases between. This CDR3 is 14 amino acids long. Germline V CDR1 and CDR2: SGHAT, FQNNGV. The CDR3, as DNA: TGTGCCAGCAGTCCCGCGGTCGGGGGACGGCCCCAGCATTTT. Protein sequence: CASSPAVGGRPQHF.

This clone has just one count. Different DNA sequences within this sample yield the same CDR3. The chain employs TRBV11-2 and TRBJ2-7, with D maybe TRBD2 (5 bases). Germline lookup yields CDR1 SGHAT and CDR2 FQNNGV. CDR3 length: 15 residues. V lost 3 bases to trimming and J lost 0 bases, with 12 bases between them. The CDR3, as DNA: TGTGCCAGCAGCTTCTCGAGCGGTTCCTCCTACGAGCAGTACTTC. Translation: CASSFSSGSSYEQYF. Based on the CDR3 plus reference TRBV11-2 and TRBJ2-7, the full variable domain is EAGVAQSPRYKIIEKRQSVAFWCNPISGHATLYWYQQILGQGPKLLIQFQNNGVVDDSQLPKDRFSAERLKGVDSTLKIQPAKLEDSAVYLCASSFSSGSSYEQYFGPGTRLTVT.

The chain recombines TRBV7-9 with TRBJ2-2, with 7 bases fitting TRBD2. Unmatched junction bases numbered 10, after V lost 7 bases and J lost 5 bases. The CDR3 covers 15 residues. The germline gives CDR1 SEHNR, CDR2 FQNEAQ (reference sequence). CDR3 sequence: CASILAASWTGELFF. For the CDR3, the DNA is TGTGCCAGCATCCTAGCGGCTAGCTGGACCGGGGAGCTGTTTTTT.

The chain couples TRBV19 to TRBJ2-1, with 14 bases matching TRBD2. The CDR3 extends over 23 amino acids. V was pared by 3 bases and J by 4 bases, with 23 bases of the junction left unmatched. Germline loops: CDR1 LNHDA, CDR2 SQIVND (reference sequence). DNA for the CDR3: TGTGCCAGTAGTATCTCCTACCGACCGGGACAACCGGGACTAGCGGGAGTATACAATGAGCAGTTCTTC. It encodes CASSISYRPGQPGLAGVYNEQFF.

In this sample, this clone turned up a few times. The rearrangement uses TRBV15 and TRBJ1-4; D possibly corresponds to TRBD1 (5 bases). This CDR3 contains 12 residues. Trimming shortened V by 7 bases and J by 8 bases, and 11 bases separated the two germline ends. Germline CDR1 reads LNHNV; CDR2 reads YYDKDF (reference sequence). Here the CDR3 reads CATMGGGEKLFF. The CDR3 DNA follows: TGTGCCACCATGGGGGGAGGGGAAAAACTGTTTTTT.

The chain recombines TRBV6-4 with TRBJ2-5; D is possibly TRBD1 or TRBD2 (5 bases each). The germline V and J ends were trimmed by 2 bases and 4 bases, with 20 bases remaining between them. This CDR3 spans 17 amino acids. Germline CDR1 is MRHNA and CDR2 is SNTAGT. The CDR3 DNA sequence: TGTGCCAGCAGTGACGGAAGTCCAGGGAGAGTTGCAGAGACCCAGTACTTC. It specifies CASSDGSPGRVAETQYF.

The CDR3 bases are TGTGCCAGCAGGGGGTCGGGCTATAGCAATCAGCCCCAGCATTTT. Protein product: CASRGSGYSNQPQHF. J is TRBJ1-5 and V is TRBV27, with D unresolved. V was clipped by 6 bases and J by 0 bases, with 12 bases between them. This CDR3 is built from 15 residues. Germline V gene sequence: CDR1 MNHEY, CDR2 SMNVEV (reference sequence).

In DNA form, the CDR3 reads TGTGCCAGCAGAGCGGACAGACACGAAGCTTTCTTT. This translates into CASRADRHEAFF. V usage is TRBV6-5 and J usage is TRBJ1-1; D perhaps matches TRBD1 (6 bases). V lost 6 bases, J lost 8 bases, and 13 bases lay in between. The V gene's germline CDR1 is MNHEY and CDR2 SVGAGI. CDR3 length equals 12 residues.

This clone has only a few counts. J is TRBJ1-5 and V is TRBV19, with TRBD1 identical over 7 bases. The ends lost 5 bases at V and 5 bases at J; junction bases unmatched: 6. From germline, CDR1 is LNHDA and CDR2 SQIVND (reference sequence). CDR3 size: 14 residues. The CDR3 DNA is TGTGCCAGTAGTCCGGACAGGCTGTATCAGCCCCAGCATTTT. This codes for CASSPDRLYQPQHF.

The chain carries TRBV18 and TRBJ2-1; no firm D call. The V and J ends lost 2 bases and 8 bases respectively, with 22 bases between them. The CDR3 runs 17 residues. Per the germline V gene, CDR1 is KGHSH and CDR2 is LQKENI. The CDR3 DNA sequence: TGTGCCAGCTCACCAAGACGGCAGAAGCAAGAAGGAGATGAGCAGTTCTTC. This gives the protein CASSPRRQKQEGDEQFF.

The V call is TRBV2, the J call TRBJ2-5; a weak D match, TRBD1 (5 bases). Trimming removed 7 bases at V and 2 bases at J, with 11 bases between. This CDR3 spans 13 amino acids. Germline assignment: CDR1 SNHLY and CDR2 FYNNEI. The CDR3 nucleotides read TGTGCCAGCACCGGAGACAGTCAAGAGACCCAGTACTTC. Residues: CASTGDSQETQYF.

This clone was recorded many times. The identical CDR3 is also encoded by other nucleotide sequences in the sample. This sequence joins TRBV6-1 and TRBJ1-5, with D tentatively TRBD1 (5 bases). From germline, CDR1 is MNHNS and CDR2 SASEGT. CDR3 size: 14 residues. The ends were cut back, 9 bases at V and 2 bases at J, with 14 bases in the middle. CDR3 nucleotides: TGTGCCAGTGAATGGGGGGAGGGCAATCAGCCCCAGCATTTT. It specifies CASEWGEGNQPQHF.

This clone was seen more than once but under ten times. The J gene is TRBJ1-2, the V gene TRBV4-2; D might be TRBD1 (5 bases). The CDR3 contains 14 residues. Germline loops: CDR1 LGHNA, CDR2 YNFKEQ. V dropped 2 bases and J dropped 3 bases, with 10 bases sitting between them. CDR3 in DNA: TGTGCCAGCAGCCAACGCCAGGGCGACTATGGCTACACCTTC. Translating gives CASSQRQGDYGYTF.

This chain links TRBV5-1 with TRBJ2-2; D remains unclear. V lost 2 bases to trimming and J lost 2 bases, with 7 bases between them. From germline, CDR1 is SGHRS and CDR2 YFSETQ. The CDR3 has 14 amino acids. The CDR3 loop reads CASSFWPNTGELFF. CDR3 coding DNA: TGCGCCAGCAGCTTTTGGCCCAACACCGGGGAGCTGTTTTTT. Filled out from reference TRBV5-1 and TRBJ2-2, the complete variable domain reads KAGVTQTPRYLIKTRGQQVTLSCSPISGHRSVSWYQQTPGQGLQFLFEYFSETQRNKGNFPGRFSGRQFSNSRSEMNVSTLELGDSALYLCASSFWPNTGELFFGEGSRLTVL.

Worth noting for this clone: The same CDR3 also results from other DNA sequences found in this sample. This rearrangement joins TRBV18 to TRBJ2-7, with a possible D match to TRBD2 (5 bases). CDR1 is KGHSH, CDR2 LQKENI, per germline. Trimming left V 3 bases short and J 3 bases short, with 12 bases between. The CDR3 length is 14 residues. CDR3 coding DNA: TGTGCCAGCTCACCCGGAGGCAGGAACTACGAGCAGTACTTC. The encoded protein is CASSPGGRNYEQYF.

The chain links TRBV10-3 to TRBJ1-2; 7 nucleotides agree with TRBD1. The J segment lost 0 bases and the V segment lost 10 bases, leaving 11 bases of the junction unmatched. Germline CDR1 and CDR2: ENHRY and SYGVKD. The CDR3 length is 15 residues. The CDR3 DNA reads TGTGCCACCTCCCCAGGGGGTCGGACTAACTATGGCTACACCTTC. Translation gives CATSPGGRTNYGYTF.

The chain carries TRBV18 and TRBJ2-1; D unresolved. CDR3 length equals 14 residues. Per the germline V gene, CDR1 is KGHSH and CDR2 is LQKENI. The ends were cut back, 5 bases at V and 6 bases at J, with 14 bases in the middle. The CDR3 DNA is TGTGCCAGCTCATTGGAGCCGGGTTCCAATGAGCAGTTCTTC. It codes for CASSLEPGSNEQFF. The variable domain in full, completed from reference TRBV18 and TRBJ2-1, reads NAGVMQNPRHLVRRRGQEARLRCSPMKGHSHVYWYRQLPEEGLKFMVYLQKENIIDESGMPKERFSAEFPKEGPSILRIQQVVRGDSAAYFCASSLEPGSNEQFFGPGTRLTVL.